The T cell receptor (beta chain) described here comes from a study of radiotherapy plus CTLA-4 blockade in lung cancer. About the research overall: Objective response was observed in about 19% of patients, and disease control in approximately 30%.

CDR3 length: 16 residues. V was pared by 1 base and J by 3 bases, with 6 bases of the junction left unmatched. Germline lookup yields CDR1 SEHNR and CDR2 FQNEAQ (reference sequence). Whole-study results and caveats: After radiotherapy and ipilimumab, tumor-derived clones expanded in peripheral blood. Early blood T cell clone dynamics, with interferon-beta, were reported to best predict response.

Patients with chemo-refractory metastatic non-small-cell lung cancer received focal radiation plus CTLA-4 blockade with ipilimumab. The table came from immunoSEQ multiplex PCR; TCRdb's copy has only in-frame clones and leaves some out. This table holds 40,000 to 60,000 clones, 65% to 90% found once. As regards this clone: Its cognate antigen is unknown.

The J gene is TRBJ2-5, the V gene TRBV7-9; 9 bases map to TRBD2. The receptor's source is a human donor with non-small cell lung cancer that progressed on radiotherapy plus ipilimumab. Some clones in this sample may be carry-over from other donors' samples. The sequencing used peripheral blood, collected from a patient treated with radiotherapy plus ipilimumab. The CDR3 coding sequence is TGTGCCAGCAGCTTAGGGGGTAGCGGGAGAGAAGAGACCCAGTACTTC. As protein: CASSLGGSGREETQYF.